Below are 30 T cell receptor beta chains sequenced from a single sample in a study of cytomegalovirus exposure and HLA in healthy donors. Profiling relied on immunoSEQ multiplex PCR, and the TCRdb table lists in-frame clones only, not all of them. The sample shows about 79,000 clones, under 95% of them seen only once. Sequencing was carried out using PBMCs. Receptors originate from a young woman in good health and CMV-seronegative.

This chain links TRBV28 with TRBJ1-2; TRBD1 agrees at 12 bases. The junction had 12 bases not matched to a gene; V was cut back by 5 bases and J by 8 bases. The germline V gene encodes CDR1 MDHEN and CDR2 SYDVKM. The CDR3 is 16 residues long. Here the CDR3 reads CASSLITGTGGGGYTF. DNA of the CDR3: TGTGCCAGCAGTCTAATTACCGGGACAGGGGGCGGCGGCTACACCTTC.

As to this clone: Other DNA sequences within the sample encode an identical CDR3. The chain employs TRBV5-1 and TRBJ2-2; D is perhaps TRBD1 (5 bases). V was shortened by 1 base and J by 1 base, with 5 bases between the two germline ends. The CDR3 is 14 amino acids. Germline V lookup: CDR1 SGHRS, CDR2 YFSETQ. Here the CDR3 DNA reads TGCGCCAGCAGCTTGACAGGGAACACCGGGGAGCTGTTTTTT. Translation: CASSLTGNTGELFF.

V and J are TRBV11-1 and TRBJ1-1, with D tentatively TRBD1 (5 bases). Germline assignment: CDR1 SGHAT and CDR2 FQDESV (reference sequence). The CDR3 is 17 amino acids. Trimming cost V 0 bases and J 1 base, with 15 bases left between them. The CDR3 protein is CASSLAGFGRANTEAFF. The CDR3 DNA reads TGTGCCAGCAGCTTAGCAGGGTTCGGCAGGGCGAACACTGAAGCTTTCTTT.

The rearrangement links TRBV5-1 to TRBJ1-5; D possibly corresponds to TRBD1 (5 bases). V lost 4 bases to trimming and J lost 12 bases, with 17 bases between them. Germline V gene lookup returns CDR1 SGHRS and CDR2 YFSETQ. This CDR3 is built from 13 residues. CDR3 amino acids: CASSPDGQGHQHF. CDR3 in DNA: TGCGCCAGCAGCCCGGATGGTCAGGGCCACCAGCATTTT.

V and J are TRBV11-3 and TRBJ2-7; the match to TRBD1 covers 9 bases. Germline V gene data show CDR1 as SGHNT and CDR2 as YENEEA. V shed 4 bases, J shed 4 bases, and the junction held 20 bases outside the gene matches. This CDR3 is 19 amino acids long. The CDR3 loop is CASSSTPDRGQLSYYEQYF. For the CDR3, the DNA is TGTGCCAGCAGCTCTACCCCGGACAGGGGCCAACTTAGCTATTACGAGCAGTACTTC.

V usage is TRBV7-2 and J usage is TRBJ1-2; weak D call: TRBD1 (5 bases). Germline V gene lookup returns CDR1 SGHTA and CDR2 FQGNSA. CDR3 length equals 15 residues. The V gene lost 5 bases and the J gene lost 2 bases, with 15 bases spanning the gap. The CDR3 loop is CASSPSGGINYGYTF. The CDR3 region has the DNA TGTGCCAGCAGCCCCTCGGGGGGGATAAACTATGGCTACACCTTC.

This chain connects TRBV5-1 to TRBJ2-7; 12 nucleotides agree with TRBD2. Germline values: CDR1 SGHRS, CDR2 YFSETQ. The trim removed 1 base at V and 5 bases at J, leaving 10 bases unmatched. The CDR3 is made up of 17 amino acids. This CDR3 reads CASSLLTSGSSAHEQYF. The DNA for the CDR3 is TGCGCCAGCAGCTTGCTGACTAGCGGGAGTTCAGCCCACGAGCAGTACTTC.

The V and J genes are TRBV28 and TRBJ2-7, with 7 nucleotides matching TRBD1. This CDR3 has 16 residues. J was trimmed by 2 bases and V by 5 bases; bases with no gene match: 12. Germline CDR1 MDHEN, CDR2 SYDVKM. The CDR3 DNA is TGTGCCAGCAGTCCGGATACGACAGGGAGAACCTACGAGCAGTACTTC. Translating it yields CASSPDTTGRTYEQYF.

The rearrangement uses TRBV4-2 and TRBJ2-1; 8 nucleotides align to TRBD2. The CDR3 length is 17 residues. The germline CDR1 and CDR2 sequences are LGHNA and YNFKEQ. V gave up 3 bases and J gave up 5 bases; unmatched junction bases: 12. The CDR3 sequence: CASSQGLDGRVHNEQFF. The CDR3 DNA reads TGTGCCAGCAGCCAGGGTCTGGACGGGAGGGTACACAATGAGCAGTTCTTC.

The chain couples TRBV5-1 to TRBJ2-7, with 10 bases lining up with TRBD2. The CDR3 is made up of 20 amino acids. V lost 3 bases, J lost 6 bases, and 24 bases stayed unmatched. Germline V gene lookup returns CDR1 SGHRS and CDR2 YFSETQ. The CDR3 loop reads CASSSGGMGLAGASVGEQYF. The CDR3 bases are TGCGCCAGCAGCTCGGGAGGTATGGGTCTAGCGGGAGCCTCGGTGGGCGAGCAGTACTTC.

V usage is TRBV5-5 and J usage is TRBJ1-5, with 7 bases aligning to TRBD1. The CDR3 has 17 amino acids. Germline V gene data show CDR1 as SGHKS and CDR2 as YYEKEE (reference sequence). Trimming removed 1 base from V and 7 bases from J; junction bases left unmatched: 14. The CDR3: CASSLTPTQGVGQPQHF. CDR3 bases: TGTGCCAGCAGCTTGACCCCCACGCAGGGGGTTGGACAGCCCCAGCATTTT.

The chain links TRBV7-6 to TRBJ2-1; the match to TRBD1 covers 9 bases. The germline gives CDR1 SGHVS, CDR2 FNYEAQ. Trimming removed 8 bases from V and 8 bases from J; junction bases left unmatched: 7. The CDR3 consists of 13 residues. CDR3 loop: CASGTGKKDEQFF. The CDR3, as DNA: TGTGCCAGCGGGACAGGGAAAAAAGATGAGCAGTTCTTC.

The chain is built from TRBV7-8 and TRBJ2-2, with TRBD2 identical over 9 bases. Germline CDR1 is SGHVS and CDR2 is FQNEAQ. The ends lost 3 bases at V and 2 bases at J; junction bases unmatched: 7. This CDR3 is 17 amino acids long. The CDR3 sequence is CASSFPGLATNTGELFF. CDR3 sequence (DNA): TGTGCCAGCAGCTTCCCAGGACTAGCGACTAACACCGGGGAGCTGTTTTTT.

J is TRBJ2-7 and V is TRBV6-1; TRBD2 matches at 8 bases. CDR1 is MNHNS, CDR2 SASEGT, per germline. The V gene end was trimmed by 4 bases and the J gene end by 2 bases; junction bases not matched to a gene: 7. The CDR3 has 15 residues. CDR3 in amino acids: CASSVDGGRPYEQYF. CDR3 in DNA: TGTGCCAGCAGTGTGGATGGCGGGAGGCCCTACGAGCAGTACTTC.

CDR3 nucleotide sequence: TGTGCCTGGAAAGGGGCTAGCGGGGGGTTCAGTGAGCAGTTCTTC. This translates into CAWKGASGGFSEQFF. V and J are TRBV30 and TRBJ2-1; 11 bases map to TRBD2. Germline trimming cut 4 bases from V and 9 bases from J; bases unmatched to any gene: 11. The CDR3 sequence is 15 residues long. Germline V gives CDR1 GTSNPN, CDR2 SVGIG (reference sequence).

The chain is built from TRBV7-9 and TRBJ1-6, with D unclear. The CDR3 length is 11 residues. Germline V CDR1 and CDR2: SEHNR, FQNEAQ (reference sequence). The ends were cut back, 5 bases at V and 10 bases at J, with 6 bases in the middle. Written as DNA, the CDR3 is TGTGCCAGCAGCCTCGGGTCACCCCTCCACTTT. It specifies CASSLGSPLHF.

The genes are TRBV6-9 and TRBJ2-1; 9 bases agree with TRBD2. Germline values: CDR1 MNHGY, CDR2 SVAAGI. V lost 6 bases to trimming and J lost 8 bases; unmatched junction nucleotides: 8. The CDR3 has 14 amino acids. The CDR3 region is CASSWLSGSDEQFF. The CDR3 DNA follows: TGTGCCAGCAGCTGGCTTAGCGGGAGTGATGAGCAGTTCTTC.

This rearrangement joins TRBV7-9 to TRBJ2-1; the match to TRBD1 covers 8 bases. V lost 6 bases to trimming and J lost 5 bases; unmatched junction nucleotides: 9. Germline values: CDR1 SEHNR, CDR2 FQNEAQ (reference sequence). The CDR3 totals 15 residues. CDR3 coding DNA: TGTGCCAGCAGACCAGACAGGGGTCAGGACAATGAGCAGTTCTTC. Amino acids: CASRPDRGQDNEQFF.

CDR3 residues: CASSEESGHQPQHF. As DNA, the CDR3 is TGTGCCAGCAGTGAAGAGAGCGGGCATCAGCCCCAGCATTTT. The genes are TRBV2 and TRBJ1-5; D is unresolved. In germline, CDR1 is SNHLY, CDR2 FYNNEI. Trimming removed 1 base at V and 5 bases at J, with 9 bases between. The CDR3 consists of 14 residues.

The chain joins TRBV20-1 to TRBJ2-5, with D uncertain. V lost 1 base and J lost 5, with 5 bases in between. Germline assignment: CDR1 DFQATT and CDR2 SNEGSKA (reference sequence). The CDR3 extends over 11 amino acids. The CDR3 loop is CSARVEETQYF. CDR3 DNA sequence: TGCAGTGCTAGAGTCGAGGAGACCCAGTACTTC.

The CDR3 protein is CASSTHRGFSYEQYF. Written as DNA, the CDR3 is TGTGCCAGTTCAACCCACAGGGGATTCTCCTACGAGCAGTACTTC. This chain uses TRBV19 with TRBJ2-7; 7 nucleotides align to TRBD1. The CDR3 consists of 15 residues. The junction had 10 bases not matched to a gene; V was cut back by 8 bases and J by 0 bases. Germline V CDR1 and CDR2: LNHDA, SQIVND (reference sequence).

The chain recombines TRBV7-2 with TRBJ2-7; 8 bases align to TRBD1. Germline-derived CDR1 and CDR2 are SGHTA and FQGNSA. This CDR3 has 16 amino acids. Trimming at V came to 1 base and at J to 3 bases, leaving 8 bases not matched to a gene. The CDR3 DNA reads as TGTGCCAGCAGCTTAGTGGGGACAGGCCACCGCTACGAGCAGTACTTC. Its translation: CASSLVGTGHRYEQYF.

V gene TRBV7-9 combines with J gene TRBJ2-5; TRBD2 might be the D (5 bases). This CDR3 has 13 residues. V dropped 1 base and J dropped 5 bases, with 8 bases sitting between them. CDR1 SEHNR and CDR2 FQNEAQ come from the germline V gene (reference sequence). The CDR3 is CASSLGGGETQYF. The CDR3 DNA sequence: TGTGCCAGCAGCTTAGGTGGCGGGGAGACCCAGTACTTC.

The chain recombines TRBV6-5 with TRBJ1-1, with TRBD1 matching over 10 bases. Germline V gene lookup returns CDR1 MNHEY and CDR2 SVGAGI. V lost 5 bases to trimming and J lost 2 bases; unmatched junction nucleotides: 5. The CDR3 is 15 amino acids. The CDR3 spells CASSRDRGDNTEAFF. The CDR3 nucleotides are TGTGCCAGCAGTCGGGACAGGGGTGATAACACTGAAGCTTTCTTT.

This clone was picked up one time. The rearrangement links TRBV7-2 to TRBJ2-5; 8 bases map to TRBD2. Germline CDR1 is SGHTA and CDR2 is FQGNSA. Trimming took 3 bases from V and 5 from J; bases not matched to a gene: 8. The CDR3 runs to 15 residues. In DNA, the CDR3 is TGTGCCAGCAGCTTTACCCGGGGGGGAGGTGAGACCCAGTACTTC. Amino acids: CASSFTRGGGETQYF.

A note on this clone: Other DNA sequences from this sample encode an identical CDR3 as well. The rearrangement links TRBV5-1 to TRBJ1-1; D remains ambiguous. Germline-derived CDR1 and CDR2 are SGHRS and YFSETQ. This CDR3 is built from 13 residues. V was cut by 5 bases and J by 0 bases, with 8 bases left in between. In DNA form, the CDR3 reads TGCGCCAGCAGTACAGAGATGAACACTGAAGCTTTCTTT. Amino acids: CASSTEMNTEAFF.

The V call is TRBV6-5, the J call TRBJ2-1, with TRBD2 identical over 9 bases. V shed 7 bases and J 3 bases; nucleotides not matched to a gene: 7. The CDR3 runs to 15 residues. Germline V gives CDR1 MNHEY, CDR2 SVGAGI. This CDR3 reads CASTFLAGSYNEQFF. The CDR3, as DNA: TGTGCCAGCACCTTCCTAGCGGGAAGCTACAATGAGCAGTTCTTC.

The J gene is TRBJ2-7, the V gene TRBV21-1; the table's TRBD2 call for D was not verified on the DNA. TRBV21-1 is tagged as a pseudogene. The CDR3 covers 18 residues. CDR3 region: CASSKGRVDSGRAYEQYF. In nucleotides, the CDR3 is TGTGCCAGCAGCAAAGGGCGGGTTGATAGCGGGAGGGCCTACGAGCAGTACTTC.

The chain carries TRBV7-3 and TRBJ2-3, with 9 nucleotides matching TRBD2. Germline values: CDR1 SGHTA, CDR2 FQGTGA. Losses at the gene ends were 4 bases for V and 0 bases for J; bases not matched to a gene: 5. This CDR3 is built from 16 residues. CDR3 sequence: CASSSTAGGSTDTQYF. For the CDR3, the DNA is TGTGCCAGCAGCTCCACAGCGGGGGGAAGCACAGATACGCAGTATTTT.

The rearrangement joins TRBV10-3 to TRBJ2-1, with 11 bases aligning to TRBD2. The J segment lost 5 bases and the V segment lost 10 bases, leaving 7 bases of the junction unmatched. Germline values: CDR1 ENHRY, CDR2 SYGVKD. This CDR3 has 14 residues. The CDR3 DNA reads as TGTGCCACCTCGACTAGCGGGACCAACAATGAGCAGTTCTTC. It translates to CATSTSGTNNEQFF.